The TCR beta chain under discussion was sequenced for a study of T cell responses to AZD1222 COVID-19 vaccine. TCRdb's table, derived via immunoSEQ multiplex PCR, lists solely in-frame clones and lacks some. This table has approximately 70,000 clones, roughly 84% appearing once. The length of the CDR3 is 21 residues. Germline lookup yields CDR1 MNHEY and CDR2 SVGEGT. V dropped 2 bases and J dropped 0 bases, with 23 bases sitting between them. Study-wide findings and caveats: CD4 TCRs linked to vaccination spanned spike, dominating at 160-218 and 743-854. There were repertoire samples only from the period after the peak T cell response.

For this clone: Its specificity is not known.

The gene calls are TRBV6-2 or TRBV6-3 and TRBJ2-6; no reliable D call. The TCR comes from an adult in good health. Sequenced material: peripheral blood, taken on day 0 of AZD1222 vaccination. The CDR3 sequence is CASSYRSRAGTPSSGANVLTF. CDR3 nucleotide sequence: TGTGCCAGCAGTTACCGATCTCGAGCCGGAACGCCCAGCTCTGGGGCCAACGTCCTGACTTTC.